In its sample, the clone carrying this T cell receptor (beta chain) was seen a few times. Using unique molecular identifiers, the investigators prepared the TCRbeta library. TCRdb passed the PCR reads through MiXCR, listing each CDR3 protein once. The sample consists of approximately 340,000 distinct CDR3 sequences, over 9% of them appearing once. The sample is drawn from a study of T-cell reconstitution after alpha-beta-depleted transplantation in children. The sequence was obtained from a human donor who donated a stem cell graft to a child with acute lymphoblastic leukemia. The source was PBMCs from the stem cell graft donor, collected from the stem cell graft.

CDR3 DNA: TGTGCCATCAGTGAGTCGACGGGGAATCAGCCCCAGCATTTT. Translating it yields CAISESTGNQPQHF. The V call is TRBV10-3, the J call TRBJ1-5, with D uncertain. This CDR3 is 14 amino acids long. V was clipped by 0 bases and J by 4 bases, with 7 bases between them. Looked up from germline, CDR1 is ENHRY and CDR2 is SYGVKD.